The source of this T cell receptor (beta chain) is a study of response to subunit inactivated influenza vaccine. The study, taken as a whole, reports: That few new T cells are recruited by each seasonal influenza vaccination was the authors' suggestion.

This clonotype was detected ten times or more. Its antigen is not identified. V dropped 8 bases and J dropped 4 bases, with 16 bases sitting between them. CDR3 size: 14 residues. TCRdb re-called the RT-PCR reads with MiXCR, one entry per CDR3 protein. The table includes around 710,000 distinct CDR3 sequences, approximately 15% detected once. This chain joins TRBV12-3 or TRBV12-4 and TRBJ2-3; weak D call: TRBD2 (7 bases). This sequence was found in a man in his fifties or sixties who received an inactivated influenza vaccine. The source was PBMCs from blood, collected less than 15 days before vaccination. The CDR3 spells CASRGGGWADTQYF. The CDR3 DNA reads TGTGCCAGCCGAGGGGGGGGCTGGGCAGATACGCAGTATTTT.